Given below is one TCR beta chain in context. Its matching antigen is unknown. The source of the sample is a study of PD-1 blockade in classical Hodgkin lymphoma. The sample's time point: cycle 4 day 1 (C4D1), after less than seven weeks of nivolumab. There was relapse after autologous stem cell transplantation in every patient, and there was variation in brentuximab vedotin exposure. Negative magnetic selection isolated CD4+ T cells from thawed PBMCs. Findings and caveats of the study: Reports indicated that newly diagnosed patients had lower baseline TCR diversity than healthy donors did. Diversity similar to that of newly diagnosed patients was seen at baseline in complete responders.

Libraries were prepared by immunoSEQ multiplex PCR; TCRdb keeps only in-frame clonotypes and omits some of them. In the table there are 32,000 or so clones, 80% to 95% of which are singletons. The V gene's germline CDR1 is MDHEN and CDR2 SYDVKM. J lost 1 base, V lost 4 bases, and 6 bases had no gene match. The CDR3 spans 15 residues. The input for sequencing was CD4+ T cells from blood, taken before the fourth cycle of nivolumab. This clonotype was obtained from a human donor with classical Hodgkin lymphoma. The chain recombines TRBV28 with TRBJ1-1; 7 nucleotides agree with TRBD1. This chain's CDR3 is CASSSPRTGNTEAFF. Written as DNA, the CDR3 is TGTGCCAGCAGTTCACCCCGGACAGGGAACACTGAAGCTTTCTTT.